A single sample is the source of the 15 T cell receptor beta chains below, sequenced in a study of cytomegalovirus exposure and HLA in healthy donors. 13 Jbeta primers and 60 Vbeta primers were used for the PCR. TCRdb's copy holds only in-frame clones and misses some; the assay was immunoSEQ multiplex PCR. The profile covers 75,000 to 95,000 clones, with less than 85% appearing a single time and 13% taken by the ten largest. The sequencing input was PBMCs. These receptors all come from a human donor in good health.

The J gene is TRBJ2-1, the V gene TRBV9; TRBD2 matches 9 bases. The junction had 4 bases not matched to a gene; V was cut back by 0 bases and J by 0 bases. CDR1 is SGDLS and CDR2 is YYNGEE in the germline V gene. The length of the CDR3 is 17 residues. The DNA of the CDR3 is TGTGCCAGCAGCGTAGGCCTAGCGGGGAGCTCCTACAATGAGCAGTTCTTC. It translates to CASSVGLAGSSYNEQFF. Complete variable domain (other parts from reference TRBV9 and TRBJ2-1): DSGVTQTPKHLITATGQRVTLRCSPRSGDLSVYWYQQSLDQGLQFLIQYYNGEERAKGNILERFSAQQFPDLHSELNLSSLELGDSALYFCASSVGLAGSSYNEQFFGPGTRLTVL.

Remarks on this clone: It is likely a read error: a sequence one base away is far more abundant. CDR3 sequence reads: CASSQAGGQITGELFF. CDR3 DNA sequence: TGTGCCAGCAGCCAAGCGGGGGGGCAGATCACCGGGGAGCTGTTTTTT. The chain employs TRBV5-6 and TRBJ2-2, with 10 positions matching TRBD2. This CDR3 has 16 amino acids. V shed 4 bases, J shed 4 bases, and the junction held 7 bases outside the gene matches. Germline CDR1 is SGHDT and CDR2 is YYEEEE. Looking up the rest from reference TRBV5-6 and TRBJ2-2 gives the full variable domain: DAGVTQSPTHLIKTRGQQVTLRCSPKSGHDTVSWYQQALGQGPQFIFQYYEEEERQRGNFPDRFSGHQFPNYSSELNVNALLLGDSALYLCASSQAGGQITGELFFGEGSRLTVL.

The CDR3 DNA reads TGTGCCAGCAGTTACGATGGGAGGACCCTTTCACCCCTCCACTTT. Amino acid sequence: CASSYDGRTLSPLHF. The V and J genes are TRBV6-5 and TRBJ1-6; D call uncertain. The CDR3 runs 15 residues. Between the trimmed V and J ends, which lost 2 bases and 9 bases, there was a span of 14 bases. CDR1 is MNHEY and CDR2 is SVGAGI in the germline V gene.

The J gene is TRBJ2-7, the V gene TRBV4-1; a weak D match, TRBD1 (6 bases). This CDR3 is built from 16 residues. Trimming stripped 3 bases from V and 6 bases from J, with 21 bases between. Germline V gene sequence: CDR1 MGHRA, CDR2 YSYEKL. In DNA, the CDR3 is TGCGCCAGCAGCCAGGAACTCGGACAGTCACTGACCGAGCAGTACTTC. It is translated as CASSQELGQSLTEQYF.

In its sample, this clone was seen a few times. The J gene is TRBJ1-2, the V gene TRBV5-5; possible D gene TRBD1, 5 bases. V was cut by 0 bases and J by 4 bases, with 19 bases left in between. The CDR3 is made up of 17 amino acids. CDR1 and CDR2 from the germline V gene are SGHKS and YYEKEE (reference sequence). DNA for the CDR3: TGTGCCAGCAGCTTGGCCATCAGGGATCGGCAACTCTATGGCTACACCTTC. This encodes CASSLAIRDRQLYGYTF.

This clone was seen only once. The genes are TRBV5-1 and TRBJ2-7; 9 nucleotides agree with TRBD1. Germline CDR1 reads SGHRS; CDR2 reads YFSETQ. The CDR3 is 15 residues long. The J segment lost 6 bases and the V segment lost 4 bases, leaving 11 bases of the junction unmatched. CDR3 sequence reads: CASSLADRGSTEQYF. CDR3 DNA: TGCGCCAGCAGCCTGGCGGACAGGGGCTCCACCGAGCAGTACTTC.

This clone was recorded only once. The rearrangement joins TRBV7-9 to TRBJ2-5; D may be TRBD2 (7 bases). CDR1 and CDR2 (germline): SEHNR, FQNEAQ (reference sequence). The CDR3 spans 15 residues. V lost 1 base to trimming and J lost 5 bases, with 14 bases between them. Written as DNA, the CDR3 is TGTGCCAGCAGCTTAGGGGGGGGCAGGGGCGAGACCCAGTACTTC. This gives the protein CASSLGGGRGETQYF.

The genes are TRBV29-1 and TRBJ1-4; tentatively, D is TRBD1 (6 bases). The CDR3 contains 14 residues. Germline-derived CDR1 and CDR2 are SQVTM and ANQGSEA. V lost 0 bases and J lost 8, with 13 bases in between. CDR3 DNA: TGCAGCGTTGAAGATCGGGGGGGCAGGGAAAAACTGTTTTTT. Residues: CSVEDRGGREKLFF.

The CDR3 reads CASSPQGRGKDEQYF. CDR3 DNA: TGTGCCAGCAGTCCCCAAGGCAGGGGGAAGGACGAGCAGTACTTC. The chain is built from TRBV6-5 and TRBJ2-7; 7 bases agree with TRBD1. The germline gives CDR1 MNHEY, CDR2 SVGAGI. The V segment lost 5 bases and the J segment 5 bases; nucleotides outside the gene matches: 12. This CDR3 comprises 15 residues.

The chain links TRBV5-6 to TRBJ1-1; 7 positions agree with TRBD1. The CDR3 loop spans 16 amino acids. The germline gives CDR1 SGHDT, CDR2 YYEEEE. Trimming took 4 bases from V and 11 from J; bases not matched to a gene: 20. The CDR3 region is CASSPGTASNTFIAFF. DNA for the CDR3: TGTGCCAGCAGCCCGGGGACAGCAAGCAACACATTTATTGCTTTCTTT.

The V and J genes are TRBV27 and TRBJ2-3; TRBD1 aligns across 7 bases. Germline V gene data show CDR1 as MNHEY and CDR2 as SMNVEV (reference sequence). The V segment lost 3 bases and the J segment 4 bases; nucleotides outside the gene matches: 19. CDR3 size: 19 residues. The CDR3 DNA sequence: TGTGCCAGCAGTTTCCCTACGGGGACAGTGGGCCGGTTATCAGATACGCAGTATTTT. Residues: CASSFPTGTVGRLSDTQYF.

In its sample, this clone was seen once. The chain links TRBV6-6 to TRBJ1-1; no reliable D call. The CDR3 has 15 residues. V lost 5 bases to trimming and J lost 4 bases, with 17 bases between them. CDR1 and CDR2 from the germline V gene are MNHNY and SVGAGI (reference sequence). CDR3 residues: CASSIGLGRGTEAFF. CDR3 DNA sequence: TGTGCCAGCAGTATAGGCCTAGGCCGGGGCACTGAAGCTTTCTTT.

This clone showed up just a few times. The chain couples TRBV6-6 to TRBJ1-2; 11 nucleotides match TRBD1. Germline V lookup: CDR1 MNHNY, CDR2 SVGAGI (reference sequence). The CDR3 has 15 residues. The J segment lost 8 bases and the V segment lost 6 bases, leaving 11 bases of the junction unmatched. The DNA of the CDR3 is TGTGCCAGCAGAAGCCCCAGGACAGGGGGCGAAGGCTACACCTTC. Its protein is CASRSPRTGGEGYTF.

The chain uses TRBV30 and TRBJ2-7; possible D gene TRBD2, 6 bases. The CDR3 length is 13 residues. V was pared by 2 bases and J by 4 bases, with 12 bases between. CDR1 GTSNPN and CDR2 SVGIG come from the germline V gene (reference sequence). CDR3 in amino acids: CAWSIGGVYEQYF. For the CDR3, the DNA is TGTGCCTGGAGTATTGGCGGGGTGTACGAGCAGTACTTC. Supplemented by reference TRBV30 and TRBJ2-7, the full variable domain reads SQTIHQWPATLVQPVGSPLSLECTVEGTSNPNLYWYRQAAGRGLQLLFYSVGIGQISSEVPQNLSASRPQDRQFILSSKKLLLSDSGFYLCAWSIGGVYEQYFGPGTRLTVT.

This clone was seen just once. This chain links TRBV10-3 with TRBJ2-3; D remains unclear. The CDR3 length is 14 residues. Germline lookup yields CDR1 ENHRY and CDR2 SYGVKD. The V end was cut by 3 bases, the J end by 1 base, with 8 bases between. This chain's CDR3 is CAISDSQGTDTQYF. Written as DNA, the CDR3 is TGTGCCATCAGTGACAGCCAGGGCACAGATACGCAGTATTTT.